These 27 T cell receptor beta chains came from one sample sequenced in a study of response to subunit inactivated influenza vaccine. In TCRdb, the RT-PCR reads were re-called with MiXCR into one record per CDR3 protein. The repertoire includes a few hundred thousand distinct CDR3 sequences, 21% of them detected once, and roughly 10% sits in the top ten. Source: PBMCs from blood, taken approximately 20 months after vaccination. All receptors come from a man aged 50-75 years who received an inactivated influenza vaccine.

This clonotype was seen many times. The chain joins TRBV14 to TRBJ2-2; TRBD1 aligns across 7 bases. The CDR3 is 15 amino acids. With 4 bases clipped from V and 5 bases from J, the junction kept 7 bases outside the gene matches. The germline V gene encodes CDR1 SGHDN and CDR2 FVKESK. The CDR3 coding sequence is TGTGCCAGCAGCCCGGGACAGCTGCGGACCGGGGAGCTGTTTTTT. Amino acid sequence: CASSPGQLRTGELFF.

J is TRBJ2-1 and V is TRBV27, with TRBD1 identical over 10 bases. From germline, CDR1 is MNHEY and CDR2 SMNVEV (reference sequence). With V trimmed by 7 bases and J by 4 bases, 4 bases remained unmatched. The CDR3 contains 14 residues. CDR3 loop: CASTGTGAYNEQFF. The CDR3 bases are TGTGCCAGCACCGGGACAGGGGCTTACAATGAGCAGTTCTTC.

The chain is built from TRBV6-5 and TRBJ1-6, with D tentatively TRBD1 (6 bases). The CDR3 consists of 15 residues. V gave up 3 bases and J gave up 10 bases, with 16 bases separating them. CDR1 and CDR2 from the germline V gene are MNHEY and SVGAGI. In nucleotides, the CDR3 is TGTGCCAGCAGTTATACGATCGGGGGGCGATCACCCCTCCACTTT. It encodes CASSYTIGGRSPLHF.

The chain joins TRBV4-3 to TRBJ1-2; 7 positions agree with TRBD1. In germline, CDR1 is LGHNA, CDR2 YSLEER. The V segment lost 1 base and the J segment 2 bases; nucleotides outside the gene matches: 4. This CDR3 region has 15 residues. The CDR3 DNA is TGCGCCAGCAGCCAAGTTGCAGGGGGGAACTATGGCTACACCTTC. This translates into CASSQVAGGNYGYTF.

This clonotype was detected many times. The rearrangement links TRBV6-2 or TRBV6-3 to TRBJ1-4, with D maybe TRBD1 (5 bases). In germline, CDR1 is MNHEY, CDR2 SVGEGT. V lost 5 bases and J lost 0, with 31 bases in between. CDR3 length equals 22 residues. The CDR3 protein is CASSHFRPLGTAYVATNEKLFF. The DNA for the CDR3 is TGTGCCAGCAGTCATTTCAGGCCCCTCGGGACTGCCTATGTTGCAACTAATGAAAAACTGTTTTTT.

The rearrangement joins TRBV29-1 to TRBJ2-7, with D unclear. Germline CDR1 SQVTM, CDR2 ANQGSEA. The CDR3 length is 11 residues. Between the trimmed V and J ends, which lost 2 bases and 4 bases, there was a span of 6 bases. CDR3 DNA sequence: TGCAGCGTTGAAACGGTTTACGAGCAGTACTTC. This translates into CSVETVYEQYF.

This sequence joins TRBV6-5 and TRBJ1-5; 7 nucleotides match TRBD1. CDR3 length: 13 residues. Germline V gene sequence: CDR1 MNHEY, CDR2 SVGAGI. The junction had 3 bases not matched to a gene; V was cut back by 4 bases and J by 6 bases. CDR3 residues: CASSSTGSQPQHF. The CDR3 bases are TGTGCCAGCAGTTCGACAGGGAGTCAGCCCCAGCATTTT.

In its sample, this clonotype was seen a few times. This rearrangement joins TRBV15 to TRBJ2-7, with D uncertain. CDR3 length equals 14 residues. The V gene's germline CDR1 is LNHNV and CDR2 YYDKDF (reference sequence). Trimming shortened V by 1 base and J by 1 base, and 8 bases separated the two germline ends. DNA for the CDR3: TGTGCCACCAGCAGAGTGGACGGATCCTACGAGCAGTACTTC. It is translated as CATSRVDGSYEQYF.

The CDR3 sequence is CASSMEDLVEGGELFF. The CDR3 bases are TGTGCCAGTAGTATGGAAGACCTGGTCGAGGGCGGGGAGCTGTTTTTT. The rearrangement joins TRBV19 to TRBJ2-2; perhaps TRBD2 as D (5 bases). V gave up 3 bases and J gave up 7 bases, with 18 bases separating them. The CDR3 is made up of 16 amino acids. The germline V gene has CDR1 LNHDA and CDR2 SQIVND (reference sequence).

This clonotype was found a few times. This rearrangement joins TRBV20-1 to TRBJ1-1, with a weak D call TRBD1 (6 bases). The V end was cut by 4 bases, the J end by 2 bases, with 11 bases between. The CDR3 runs to 13 residues. Germline V CDR1 and CDR2: DFQATT, SNEGSKA (reference sequence). CDR3 region: CSAIWTVNTEAFF. In nucleotides, the CDR3 is TGCAGTGCTATCTGGACAGTCAACACTGAAGCTTTCTTT.

This clonotype was seen at least ten times. This rearrangement joins TRBV12-3 or TRBV12-4 to TRBJ2-7; D gene unclear. V lost 6 bases and J lost 7, with 16 bases in between. The CDR3 consists of 13 residues. The CDR3 loop is CASSLTPLGEQYF. The CDR3 DNA sequence: TGTGCCAGCAGCCTTACCCCTTTAGGGGAGCAGTACTTC.

This clonotype was detected a few times. This sequence joins TRBV20-1 and TRBJ1-1; 7 bases match TRBD1. Losses at the gene ends were 0 bases for V and 4 bases for J; bases not matched to a gene: 8. The CDR3 loop spans 15 amino acids. From germline, CDR1 is DFQATT and CDR2 SNEGSKA (reference sequence). CDR3 coding DNA: TGCAGTGCTAGAGATGTGCACAGGGGTATCACTGAAGCTTTCTTT. It specifies CSARDVHRGITEAFF.

This clonotype was seen only a few times. The V call is TRBV10-3, the J call TRBJ2-7, with no clear D. Trimming removed 2 bases from V and 5 bases from J, with 16 bases in between. This CDR3 contains 15 residues. Looked up from germline, CDR1 is ENHRY and CDR2 is SYGVKD. CDR3 in DNA: TGTGCCATCAGTGAGGCATCCTCAGGTCTCAACGAGCAGTACTTC. Residues: CAISEASSGLNEQYF.

The rearrangement joins TRBV7-2 to TRBJ2-1; D gene unclear. Germline-derived CDR1 and CDR2 are SGHTA and FQGNSA. Trimming took 5 bases from V and 10 from J, leaving 12 bases between them. The CDR3 contains 12 residues. Here the CDR3 DNA reads TGTGCCAGCAGCACTTCGGCACTCGAGCAGTTCTTC. The encoded protein is CASSTSALEQFF.

As concerns this clonotype: A much more abundant neighbour one base away suggests this may be a read error. The chain carries TRBV7-9 and TRBJ1-1; D unresolved. In germline, CDR1 is SEHNR, CDR2 FQNEAQ (reference sequence). CDR3 length: 13 residues. V was clipped by 2 bases and J by 1 base, with 5 bases between them. The CDR3 here is CASSLKWNTEAFF. Written as DNA, the CDR3 is TGTGCCAGCAGCTTAAAGTGGAACACTGAAGCTTTCTTT.

This clonotype was detected a few times. The chain has TRBV5-5 and TRBJ2-5; 13 bases agree with TRBD2. Germline trimming cut 0 bases from V and 5 bases from J; bases unmatched to any gene: 4. The germline CDR1 and CDR2 sequences are SGHKS and YYEKEE (reference sequence). CDR3 size: 16 residues. The CDR3 DNA follows: TGTGCCAGCAGCTTGGAACTAGCGGGGGGGCGGGAGACCCAGTACTTC. Translated, it gives CASSLELAGGRETQYF.

On this clonotype itself: At one end, the junction sequence differs from germline, possibly due to a read error. The genes are TRBV3-1 and TRBJ2-5; tentative D call: TRBD1 (5 bases). This CDR3 is built from 17 residues. From germline, CDR1 is LGHDT and CDR2 YNNKEL (reference sequence). The CDR3: CASCQDLLTAIQETQYF. The CDR3 bases are TGTGCCAGCTGCCAAGATTTGCTGACAGCTATCCAAGAGACCCAGTACTTC.

This chain connects TRBV6-5 to TRBJ1-5; the D gene is possibly TRBD1 (5 bases). The V end lost 4 bases, the J end lost 2 bases, and 15 bases lay between the germline ends. The germline V gene encodes CDR1 MNHEY and CDR2 SVGAGI. CDR3 size: 16 residues. The CDR3 nucleotides are TGTGCCAGCAGTTTGTTCTCCGGGGCGGGCAATCAGCCCCAGCATTTT. It encodes CASSLFSGAGNQPQHF.

J is TRBJ2-5 and V is TRBV20-1; TRBD1 agrees at 10 bases. Germline V gene sequence: CDR1 DFQATT, CDR2 SNEGSKA (reference sequence). The CDR3 is made up of 15 amino acids. The V gene end was trimmed by 3 bases and the J gene end by 4 bases; junction bases not matched to a gene: 8. Here the CDR3 DNA reads TGCAGTGCTAGTGGTGGGACAGGGGCTTCAGAGACCCAGTACTTC. Residues: CSASGGTGASETQYF.

At least ten counts were recorded for this clonotype. The J gene is TRBJ1-2, the V gene TRBV12-3 or TRBV12-4; D ambiguous. Between the trimmed V and J ends, which lost 3 bases and 7 bases, there was a span of 12 bases. The CDR3 extends over 13 amino acids. The CDR3 loop reads CASSFDRVRGYTF. The CDR3 coding sequence is TGTGCCAGCAGTTTCGATAGGGTTCGTGGCTACACCTTC.

This clonotype showed up just a few times. CDR3 sequence (DNA): TGTGCCAGCAGCTTTAGTACCTCTGGAAACACCATATATTTT. Its protein is CASSFSTSGNTIYF. This rearrangement joins TRBV7-9 to TRBJ1-3, with D uncertain. The CDR3 contains 14 residues. Trimming stripped 3 bases from V and 0 bases from J, with 6 bases between. The V gene's germline CDR1 is SEHNR and CDR2 FQNEAQ (reference sequence). The whole variable domain, filled in from reference TRBV7-9 and TRBJ1-3, reads DTGVSQNPRHKITKRGQNVTFRCDPISEHNRLYWYRQTLGQGPEFLTYFQNEAQLEKSRLLSDRFSAERPKGSFSTLEIQRTEQGDSAMYLCASSFSTSGNTIYFGEGSWLTVV.

In this sample, this clonotype turned up a few times. This clone may be a read error of a much larger clone one base away. V and J are TRBV27 and TRBJ1-5; no clear D. The CDR3 has 13 amino acids. The V gene lost 5 bases and the J gene lost 0 bases, with 5 bases spanning the gap. In germline, CDR1 is MNHEY, CDR2 SMNVEV (reference sequence). The CDR3 DNA is TGTGCCAGCAGTACAAATAGCAATCAGCCCCAGCATTTT. Amino acid sequence: CASSTNSNQPQHF.

This chain joins TRBV28 and TRBJ2-7; no definite D call. The CDR3 is 13 amino acids. Germline CDR1 and CDR2: MDHEN and SYDVKM. Trimming pared 6 bases from V and 0 bases from J, leaving 9 bases between. The CDR3 nucleotides read TGTGCCAGCAGCTGGAGTTTCTCCTACGAGCAGTACTTC. This codes for CASSWSFSYEQYF.

The chain recombines TRBV6-2 or TRBV6-3 with TRBJ1-1; D gene uncertain. The CDR3 loop spans 16 amino acids. Trimming removed 6 bases from V and 6 bases from J, with 23 bases in between. CDR1 and CDR2 (germline): MNHEY, SVGEGT. CDR3 protein: CASRQTIARGNAEAFF. DNA of the CDR3: TGTGCCAGCAGGCAGACTATCGCGCGGGGAAACGCTGAAGCTTTCTTT.

This clonotype was detected only a few times. The chain links TRBV6-5 to TRBJ2-7; TRBD1 matches at 7 bases. This CDR3 is built from 13 residues. Germline CDR1 reads MNHEY; CDR2 reads SVGAGI. Trimming cost V 2 bases and J 6 bases; bases outside gene matches: 4. CDR3 protein: CASSYRTGGEQYF. The CDR3 region has the DNA TGTGCCAGCAGTTACCGGACAGGAGGCGAGCAGTACTTC.

At least ten counts were recorded for this clonotype. The J gene is TRBJ1-1, the V gene TRBV6-6, with D possibly matching TRBD1 (6 bases). Germline V gene lookup returns CDR1 MNHNY and CDR2 SVGAGI (reference sequence). The length of the CDR3 is 13 residues. Trimming cost V 6 bases and J 4 bases, with 12 bases left between them. The CDR3 region is CASRAGGPTEAFF. The CDR3, as DNA: TGTGCCAGCAGAGCCGGGGGGCCCACTGAAGCTTTCTTT.

This clonotype came up once. The rearrangement joins TRBV6-5 to TRBJ2-1, with D perhaps matching TRBD2 (6 bases). In germline, CDR1 is MNHEY, CDR2 SVGAGI. Between the trimmed V and J ends, which lost 2 bases and 6 bases, there was a span of 11 bases. CDR3 length: 14 residues. CDR3 loop: CASSYPGGSNEQFF. In DNA, the CDR3 is TGTGCCAGCAGTTACCCCGGGGGAAGCAATGAGCAGTTCTTC.